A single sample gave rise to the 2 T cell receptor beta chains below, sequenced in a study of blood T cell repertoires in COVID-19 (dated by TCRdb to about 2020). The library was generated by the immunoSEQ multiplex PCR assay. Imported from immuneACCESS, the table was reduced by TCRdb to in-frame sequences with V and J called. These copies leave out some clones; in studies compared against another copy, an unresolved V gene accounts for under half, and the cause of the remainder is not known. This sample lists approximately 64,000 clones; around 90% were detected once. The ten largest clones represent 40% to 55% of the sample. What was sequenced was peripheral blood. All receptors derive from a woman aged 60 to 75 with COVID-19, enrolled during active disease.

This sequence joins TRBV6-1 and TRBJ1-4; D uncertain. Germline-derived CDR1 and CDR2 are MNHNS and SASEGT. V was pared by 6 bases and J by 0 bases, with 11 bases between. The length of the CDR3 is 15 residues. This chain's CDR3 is CASRQQDTTNEKLFF. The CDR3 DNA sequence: TGTGCCAGCAGGCAACAAGACACAACTAATGAAAAACTGTTTTTT.

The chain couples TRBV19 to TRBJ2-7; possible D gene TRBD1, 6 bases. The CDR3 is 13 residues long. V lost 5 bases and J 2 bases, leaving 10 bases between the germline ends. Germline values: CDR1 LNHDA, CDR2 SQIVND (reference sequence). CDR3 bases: TGTGCCAGTAGTGTGACAGGAACCTACGAGCAGTACTTC. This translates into CASSVTGTYEQYF.